The next 32 T cell receptor beta chains were all read from a single sample in a study of T cells after yellow fever vaccination. TCRdb analysed the 5' RACE reads with MiXCR anew, one entry per CDR3 protein. The sample yields some 220,000 distinct CDR3 sequences, 3.2% seen once. The sequenced sample was CD4+ T cells sorted from PBMCs, obtained 10 days after the yellow fever booster vaccination. These receptors were collected from a man in his late teens or twenties who received the YFV17D yellow fever vaccine.

The chain is built from TRBV27 and TRBJ2-5; 8 bases line up with TRBD1. The junction had 5 bases not matched to a gene; V was cut back by 6 bases and J by 5 bases. Germline values: CDR1 MNHEY, CDR2 SMNVEV (reference sequence). The length of the CDR3 is 13 residues. The CDR3 here is CASRQGAGETQYF. The DNA for the CDR3 is TGTGCCAGCAGGCAGGGGGCTGGGGAGACCCAGTACTTC.

This clonotype was found many times. V is TRBV7-3 and J is TRBJ2-1, with D maybe TRBD1 (5 bases). V shed 6 bases and J shed 8 bases, with 14 bases lying between them. This CDR3 spans 13 amino acids. The germline V gene has CDR1 SGHTA and CDR2 FQGTGA. In DNA form, the CDR3 reads TGTGCCAGCAGTTTGCTCTGGGGCGATGAGCAGTTCTTC. This gives the protein CASSLLWGDEQFF.

This clonotype appeared many times. CDR3 coding DNA: TGTGCCACGTCCCGGGACAGATCCTACGAGCAGTACGTC. This sequence encodes CATSRDRSYEQYV. The chain employs TRBV2 and TRBJ2-7; TRBD1 matches 7 bases. Germline CDR1 reads SNHLY; CDR2 reads FYNNEI. V lost 10 bases and J lost 1; bases outside the gene matches: 7. The CDR3 length is 13 residues.

This clonotype was detected ten times or more. For the CDR3, the DNA is TGTGCCAGCAGACCGGGTTTGACGGTTCTGGGTGAGCAGTTCTTC. Translation: CASRPGLTVLGEQFF. The V gene is TRBV12-3 or TRBV12-4, the J gene TRBJ2-1; D gene unclear. V was trimmed by 6 bases and J by 9 bases, leaving 21 bases between them. This CDR3 is built from 15 residues.

This clonotype has a count of ten or more. The genes are TRBV7-9 and TRBJ2-2; no definite D call. The V gene's germline CDR1 is SEHNR and CDR2 FQNEAQ (reference sequence). The CDR3 sequence is 18 residues long. Trimming took 1 base from V and 4 from J, leaving 19 bases between them. The CDR3 DNA reads TGTGCCAGCAGCTTAGAAGAGTACGTCCCAGAGAGCACCGGGGAGCTGTTTTTT. Its protein product is CASSLEEYVPESTGELFF.

Many counts were recorded for this clonotype. The chain combines TRBV15 with TRBJ2-7; D is ambiguous. CDR1 and CDR2 from the germline V gene are LNHNV and YYDKDF (reference sequence). The CDR3 consists of 13 residues. Trimming left V 0 bases short and J 3 bases short, with 6 bases between. The CDR3 here is CATSRDQGYEQYF. The DNA of the CDR3 is TGTGCCACCAGCAGAGATCAAGGCTACGAGCAGTACTTC.

This clonotype was observed a few times. CDR3 region: CASSLSWGLSYGYTF. CDR3 sequence (DNA): TGTGCCAGCAGCTTGTCGTGGGGATTGAGCTATGGCTACACCTTC. This rearrangement joins TRBV7-2 to TRBJ1-2; no clear D. Germline CDR1 is SGHTA and CDR2 is FQGNSA. The CDR3 spans 15 residues. The V end was cut by 3 bases, the J end by 4 bases, with 15 bases between. The complete variable domain, with remaining parts taken from reference TRBV7-2 and TRBJ1-2, reads GAGVSQSPSNKVTEKGKDVELRCDPISGHTALYWYRQSLGQGLEFLIYFQGNSAPDKSGLPSDRFSAERTGGSVSTLTIQRTQQEDSAVYLCASSLSWGLSYGYTFGSGTRLTVV.

CDR3 loop: CSASPLPGQGTKSKNTDTQYF. CDR3 nucleotides: TGCAGTGCTAGCCCCCTCCCCGGACAGGGGACAAAGTCCAAGAACACAGATACGCAGTATTTT. The chain links TRBV20-1 to TRBJ2-3, with 9 nucleotides matching TRBD1. CDR1 and CDR2 (germline): DFQATT, SNEGSKA (reference sequence). CDR3 length: 21 amino acids. Unmatched junction bases numbered 24, after V lost 3 bases and J lost 2 bases.

This clonotype came up a few times. The V and J genes are TRBV2 and TRBJ1-2; 7 bases line up with TRBD1. From germline, CDR1 is SNHLY and CDR2 FYNNEI. Trimming cost V 7 bases and J 3 bases; bases outside gene matches: 5. This CDR3 is 13 amino acids long. DNA of the CDR3: TGTGCCAGCACTGGGACAGTATACTATGGCTACACCTTC. The encoded protein is CASTGTVYYGYTF.

This clonotype was detected many times. This chain links TRBV5-1 with TRBJ2-5; 10 positions agree with TRBD2. Looked up from germline, CDR1 is SGHRS and CDR2 is YFSETQ. This CDR3 region has 15 residues. The junction had 7 bases not matched to a gene; V was cut back by 4 bases and J by 4 bases. In DNA form, the CDR3 reads TGCGCCAGCAGCCGTAGCGGGGGGCCAAGAGAGACCCAGTACTTC. Translation: CASSRSGGPRETQYF.

The CDR3 sequence is CSALGYEQFF. The CDR3 DNA reads as TGCAGTGCCCTAGGGTATGAGCAGTTCTTC. The chain has TRBV20-1 and TRBJ2-1; D unresolved. This CDR3 is 10 amino acids long. Trimming took off 6 bases at V and 8 bases at J, with 8 bases between the two ends. Per the germline V gene, CDR1 is DFQATT and CDR2 is SNEGSKA (reference sequence).

In this sample, this clonotype turned up a few times. This chain joins TRBV5-1 and TRBJ1-6, with 9 positions matching TRBD1. V trimming: 0 bases; J trimming: 8 bases; junction bases outside the gene matches: 12. Looked up from germline, CDR1 is SGHRS and CDR2 is YFSETQ. This CDR3 has 18 amino acids. In DNA, the CDR3 is TGCGCCAGCAGCTTGGGAGGACAGGGGTCTACGGATGATTCACCCCTCCACTTT. The encoded protein is CASSLGGQGSTDDSPLHF.

This clonotype was picked up many times. CDR3 loop: CASSRTGASTDTQYF. The CDR3 coding sequence is TGTGCCAGCAGCCGTACCGGGGCTAGCACAGATACGCAGTATTTT. The J gene is TRBJ2-3, the V gene TRBV3-1; perhaps D is TRBD1 or TRBD2 (5 bases each). The CDR3 is 15 amino acids. Per germline, CDR1 LGHDT and CDR2 YNNKEL (reference sequence). Trimming removed 4 bases at V and 0 bases at J, with 11 bases between.

The V and J genes are TRBV7-9 and TRBJ2-3; a weak D match, TRBD2 (5 bases). Trimming left V 6 bases short and J 4 bases short, with 11 bases between. Germline lookup yields CDR1 SEHNR and CDR2 FQNEAQ (reference sequence). The CDR3 sequence is 13 residues long. Here the CDR3 DNA reads TGTGCCAGCAGGGTCGAGGGCCCAGATACGCAGTATTTT. Protein product: CASRVEGPDTQYF.

The rearrangement links TRBV25-1 to TRBJ2-6; D may be TRBD1 or TRBD2 (6 bases each). Germline CDR1 and CDR2: MGHDK and SYGVNS. V lost 4 bases and J lost 0, with 19 bases in between. The CDR3 spans 19 residues. The CDR3 nucleotides are TGTGCCAGCAGTGGGCCCGACCGGGGGCGCCCCTCTGGGGCCAACGTCCTGACTTTC. It encodes CASSGPDRGRPSGANVLTF. Filled out from reference TRBV25-1 and TRBJ2-6, the complete variable domain reads EADIYQTPRYLVIGTGKKITLECSQTMGHDKMYWYQQDPGMELHLIHYSYGVNSTEKGDLSSESTVSRIRTEHFPLTLESARPSHTSQYLCASSGPDRGRPSGANVLTFGAGSRLTVL.

There are many counts of this clonotype. V gene TRBV5-1 combines with J gene TRBJ1-5; D uncertain. V gave up 4 bases and J gave up 4 bases, with 27 bases separating them. CDR3 size: 19 residues. Germline CDR1 is SGHRS and CDR2 is YFSETQ. The CDR3 is CASSLKGEAGKKRNQPQHF. The CDR3 DNA follows: TGCGCCAGCAGCCTCAAAGGTGAGGCAGGAAAAAAAAGGAATCAGCCCCAGCATTTT. The full variable domain, with the rest looked up from reference TRBV5-1 and TRBJ1-5, is KAGVTQTPRYLIKTRGQQVTLSCSPISGHRSVSWYQQTPGQGLQFLFEYFSETQRNKGNFPGRFSGRQFSNSRSEMNVSTLELGDSALYLCASSLKGEAGKKRNQPQHFGDGTRLSIL.

The CDR3 protein is CASSQAGYWDTIYF. The CDR3 nucleotides are TGCGCCAGCAGCCAAGCAGGATATTGGGACACCATATATTTT. The genes are TRBV4-3 and TRBJ1-3; D remains ambiguous. CDR3 length: 14 residues. The germline V gene has CDR1 LGHNA and CDR2 YSLEER. V was trimmed by 1 base and J by 8 bases, leaving 12 bases between them.

This clonotype was seen at least ten times. This chain uses TRBV20-1 with TRBJ2-7; D unresolved. Germline V gives CDR1 DFQATT, CDR2 SNEGSKA (reference sequence). The CDR3 covers 11 residues. Trimming cost V 3 bases and J 3 bases, with 6 bases left between them. CDR3 protein: CSARLLYEQYF. DNA for the CDR3: TGCAGTGCTAGGTTGCTCTACGAGCAGTACTTC.

In this sample, this clonotype turned up a few times. The gene calls are TRBV5-1 and TRBJ2-4; D call uncertain. Germline V gene data show CDR1 as SGHRS and CDR2 as YFSETQ. There are 16 residues in the CDR3. The ends were cut back, 5 bases at V and 8 bases at J, with 23 bases in the middle. CDR3 nucleotide sequence: TGCGCCAGCAGACGATATTCCCTTGGGGAAAAACACATTCAGTACTTC. Translated, it gives CASRRYSLGEKHIQYF.

The table lists this clonotype with many counts. The chain links TRBV6-2 or TRBV6-3 to TRBJ2-5, with D perhaps assigned TRBD1 or TRBD2 (5 bases each). V lost 2 bases and J 13 bases, leaving 17 bases between the germline ends. Germline assignment: CDR1 MNHEY and CDR2 SVGEGT. This CDR3 contains 13 residues. Written as DNA, the CDR3 is TGTGCCAGCAGTTACCAGGGACGCCCGACTCGGTACTTC. As protein: CASSYQGRPTRYF.

This clonotype turned up a few times. The rearrangement uses TRBV7-2 and TRBJ2-5; 12 bases are shared with TRBD2. The junction had 5 bases not matched to a gene; V was cut back by 5 bases and J by 4 bases. The CDR3 is made up of 15 amino acids. Germline V gene data show CDR1 as SGHTA and CDR2 as FQGNSA. The CDR3 loop is CASSGKGLAGETQYF. CDR3 DNA: TGTGCCAGCAGCGGGAAGGGACTAGCGGGAGAGACCCAGTACTTC.

The chain recombines TRBV25-1 with TRBJ2-5, with TRBD1 matching over 8 bases. This CDR3 contains 14 residues. Germline values: CDR1 MGHDK, CDR2 SYGVNS. Trimming removed 3 bases from V and 2 bases from J; junction bases left unmatched: 2. CDR3 loop: CASSEGQAQETQYF. The CDR3 DNA reads TGTGCCAGCAGTGAGGGACAGGCTCAAGAGACCCAGTACTTC.

The chain uses TRBV20-1 and TRBJ1-3; D perhaps matches TRBD1 (5 bases). V gave up 5 bases and J gave up 0 bases, with 11 bases separating them. This CDR3 spans 14 amino acids. Germline CDR1 DFQATT, CDR2 SNEGSKA (reference sequence). In DNA, the CDR3 is TGCAGTGCTCGCCGGGACGGCTCTGGAAACACCATATATTTT. The encoded protein is CSARRDGSGNTIYF.

This clonotype was seen a handful of times. The V and J genes are TRBV7-9 and TRBJ2-1; 9 bases fit TRBD1. The CDR3 totals 13 residues. Germline assignment: CDR1 SEHNR and CDR2 FQNEAQ (reference sequence). V trimming: 5 bases; J trimming: 8 bases; junction bases outside the gene matches: 4. CDR3 sequence: CASSQDRGHEQFF. In nucleotides, the CDR3 is TGTGCCAGCAGCCAGGACAGGGGCCATGAGCAGTTCTTC.

The chain joins TRBV18 to TRBJ2-2, with unresolved D. V was pared by 2 bases and J by 4 bases, with 11 bases between. Germline assignment: CDR1 KGHSH and CDR2 LQKENI. The CDR3 loop spans 15 amino acids. The CDR3 DNA reads as TGTGCCAGCTCACCAAGAACAGTCCTCACCGGGGAGCTGTTTTTT. It specifies CASSPRTVLTGELFF.

This clonotype has at least ten counts. This chain links TRBV5-1 with TRBJ1-6; no clear D. The CDR3 runs 15 residues. The V end was cut by 2 bases, the J end by 5 bases, with 11 bases between. Germline V gene lookup returns CDR1 SGHRS and CDR2 YFSETQ. The CDR3 DNA reads TGCGCCAGCAGCTTAGAGTACAGACATAATTCACCCCTCCACTTT. Residues: CASSLEYRHNSPLHF.

The chain has TRBV7-2 and TRBJ2-3; 11 nucleotides match TRBD2. The CDR3 loop spans 16 amino acids. The junction had 7 bases not matched to a gene; V was cut back by 3 bases and J by 5 bases. The germline V gene encodes CDR1 SGHTA and CDR2 FQGNSA. The CDR3 sequence is CASSLGLADAGDTQYF. The CDR3 nucleotides are TGTGCCAGCAGCTTGGGACTAGCGGACGCGGGAGATACGCAGTATTTT.

There are many counts of this clonotype. The J gene is TRBJ1-1, the V gene TRBV6-5; 8 positions agree with TRBD1. The V gene end was trimmed by 6 bases and the J gene end by 10 bases; junction bases not matched to a gene: 7. The germline V gene has CDR1 MNHEY and CDR2 SVGAGI. CDR3 length: 12 residues. Here the CDR3 DNA reads TGTGCCAGCAGCCGCGTCCAGGGGGCAGCTTTCTTT. This sequence encodes CASSRVQGAAFF.

This clonotype was seen ten or more times. V and J are TRBV7-9 and TRBJ2-4; D is uncertain. Trimming removed 0 bases from V and 1 base from J, with 10 bases in between. The CDR3 is 16 residues long. Germline V gives CDR1 SEHNR, CDR2 FQNEAQ (reference sequence). The CDR3 loop is CASSLALGRAKNIQYF. The CDR3 bases are TGTGCCAGCAGCTTAGCGCTGGGCCGTGCCAAAAACATTCAGTACTTC.

Only a few counts were recorded for this clonotype. This chain connects TRBV4-1 to TRBJ1-2, with TRBD1 matching over 8 bases. Germline V gene sequence: CDR1 MGHRA, CDR2 YSYEKL. With 0 bases clipped from V and 8 bases from J, the junction kept 20 bases outside the gene matches. The CDR3 spans 19 residues. The CDR3 reads CASSQDWGSTDRAEGGYTF. The CDR3 DNA follows: TGCGCCAGCAGCCAAGATTGGGGATCAACGGACAGGGCAGAGGGAGGCTACACCTTC.

The CDR3 nucleotides read TGTGCCACCAGTGGCCCCGGGACAGGGGACGAAAAACTGTTTTTT. This gives the protein CATSGPGTGDEKLFF. The V gene is TRBV24-1, the J gene TRBJ1-4; 10 bases line up with TRBD1. V lost 5 bases to trimming and J lost 8 bases; unmatched junction nucleotides: 7. This CDR3 has 15 residues. Germline V gene lookup returns CDR1 KGHDR and CDR2 SFDVKD.

This chain uses TRBV29-1 with TRBJ1-1; TRBD1 might be the D (6 bases). The CDR3 has 14 residues. V lost 5 bases and J 3 bases, leaving 16 bases between the germline ends. Germline values: CDR1 SQVTM, CDR2 ANQGSEA. The CDR3 nucleotides read TGCAGCGTTCCGTCCTGGGGGCGGGACACTGAAGCTTTCTTT. The encoded protein is CSVPSWGRDTEAFF. The whole variable domain, remainder taken from reference TRBV29-1 and TRBJ1-1, is SAVISQKPSRDICQRGTSLTIQCQVDSQVTMMFWYRQQPGQSLTLIATANQGSEATYESGFVIDKFPISRPNLTFSTLTVSNMSPEDSSIYLCSVPSWGRDTEAFFGQGTRLTVV.